These 3 T cell receptor beta chains share one sample of origin, sequenced in a study of blood T cell repertoires in COVID-19. Assay used: immunoSEQ multiplex PCR; TCRdb lists only in-frame clones, some missing. Among 150,000 to 200,000 clones listed, over 80% were seen once. The sequenced sample was PBMCs or T cells enriched from blood (not recorded which). The receptors come from a woman aged 55 to 70 who had recovered from COVID-19.

This chain links TRBV9 with TRBJ2-7; D gene ambiguous. This CDR3 region has 15 residues. Germline V gene sequence: CDR1 SGDLS, CDR2 YYNGEE. V dropped 4 bases and J dropped 2 bases, with 16 bases sitting between them. Here the CDR3 reads CASSPNDWAPYEQYF. In DNA form, the CDR3 reads TGTGCCAGCAGCCCAAATGATTGGGCCCCCTACGAGCAGTACTTC.

The rearrangement links TRBV28 to TRBJ1-5, with D perhaps TRBD1 (6 bases). CDR1 is MDHEN and CDR2 is SYDVKM in the germline V gene. The CDR3 covers 15 residues. V was cut by 5 bases and J by 4 bases, with 15 bases left in between. The CDR3 nucleotides are TGTGCCAGCAGTCCTCTTGGCAGGGGTAATCAGCCCCAGCATTTT. Amino acids: CASSPLGRGNQPQHF.

This chain connects TRBV4-1 to TRBJ2-6; 11 bases align to TRBD1. Trimming cost V 4 bases and J 1 base; bases outside gene matches: 6. This CDR3 is 18 amino acids long. CDR1 and CDR2 from the germline V gene are MGHRA and YSYEKL. CDR3 nucleotide sequence: TGCGCCAGCAGCCCCTGGACAGGGGGCTTATCTGGGGCCAACGTCCTGACTTTC. Protein product: CASSPWTGGLSGANVLTF.